The 32 T cell receptor beta chains reported below all come from one sample, sequenced in a study of blood T cell repertoires in COVID-19. Assay: immunoSEQ multiplex PCR; the TCRdb copy retains only in-frame clones and omits some. This table holds 150,000 to 160,000 clones, around 91% found once. The material sequenced was peripheral blood. The receptors stem from a woman aged 40 to 50 with acute or convalescent COVID-19.

The J gene is TRBJ2-7, the V gene TRBV27; TRBD2 agrees at 11 bases. The germline gives CDR1 MNHEY, CDR2 SMNVEV (reference sequence). Trimming at V came to 5 bases and at J to 0 bases, leaving 12 bases not matched to a gene. This CDR3 comprises 18 residues. This chain's CDR3 is CASSPTGLAGGDSYEQYF. The CDR3, as DNA: TGTGCCAGCAGTCCGACAGGGCTAGCGGGGGGTGACTCCTACGAGCAGTACTTC.

The chain combines TRBV4-2 with TRBJ2-1; D perhaps matches TRBD1 (6 bases). Trimming stripped 0 bases from V and 3 bases from J, with 12 bases between. Germline CDR1 is LGHNA and CDR2 is YNFKEQ. This CDR3 is built from 16 residues. The CDR3 DNA follows: TGTGCCAGCAGCCAAGAGCTTGCAGGGGACTACAATGAGCAGTTCTTC. This codes for CASSQELAGDYNEQFF.

This rearrangement joins TRBV9 to TRBJ1-2, with D possibly being TRBD1 (6 bases). The germline gives CDR1 SGDLS, CDR2 YYNGEE. V was pared by 4 bases and J by 1 base, with 14 bases between. This CDR3 has 15 residues. This chain's CDR3 is CASSPGTLDNYGYTF. The DNA for the CDR3 is TGTGCCAGCAGCCCGGGGACACTGGATAACTATGGCTACACCTTC.

V usage is TRBV19 and J usage is TRBJ1-5; a weak D match, TRBD1 (5 bases). Germline-derived CDR1 and CDR2 are LNHDA and SQIVND (reference sequence). V gave up 10 bases and J gave up 0 bases, with 10 bases separating them. This CDR3 contains 13 residues. This CDR3 reads CATDGHSNQPQHF. The CDR3 DNA sequence: TGTGCCACCGACGGACATAGCAATCAGCCCCAGCATTTT.

This clone was counted once. The chain employs TRBV28 and TRBJ1-5; D gene uncertain. This CDR3 has 13 residues. Germline CDR1 MDHEN, CDR2 SYDVKM. The ends were cut back, 5 bases at V and 3 bases at J, with 8 bases in the middle. The CDR3 DNA follows: TGTGCCAGCAGTAACGGGGACAATCAGCCCCAGCATTTT. Protein: CASSNGDNQPQHF.

In its sample, this clone was seen once. This sequence joins TRBV11-2 and TRBJ2-2; D not certain. Per the germline V gene, CDR1 is SGHAT and CDR2 is FQNNGV. This CDR3 region has 13 residues. Trimming left V 4 bases short and J 2 bases short, with 5 bases between. This CDR3 is CASSYINTGELFF. Here the CDR3 DNA reads TGTGCCAGCAGCTACATTAACACCGGGGAGCTGTTTTTT. The whole variable domain, filled in from reference TRBV11-2 and TRBJ2-2, reads EAGVAQSPRYKIIEKRQSVAFWCNPISGHATLYWYQQILGQGPKLLIQFQNNGVVDDSQLPKDRFSAERLKGVDSTLKIQPAKLEDSAVYLCASSYINTGELFFGEGSRLTVL.

The chain has TRBV6-2 or TRBV6-3 and TRBJ1-5; no reliable D call. This CDR3 has 13 amino acids. From germline, CDR1 is MNHEY and CDR2 SVGEGT. Trimming pared 4 bases from V and 0 bases from J, leaving 4 bases between. The CDR3 sequence is CASSFSSNQPQHF. The CDR3 bases are TGTGCCAGCAGTTTCAGTAGCAATCAGCCCCAGCATTTT.

The rearrangement uses TRBV6-1 and TRBJ2-1; 7 nucleotides line up with TRBD2. The CDR3 covers 16 residues. CDR1 is MNHNS and CDR2 is SASEGT in the germline V gene. V trimming: 3 bases; J trimming: 0 bases; junction bases outside the gene matches: 5. The chain's CDR3 is CASSDQAGPSYNEQFF. In DNA form, the CDR3 reads TGTGCCAGCAGTGACCAAGCGGGACCCTCCTACAATGAGCAGTTCTTC.

The chain uses TRBV27 and TRBJ1-1; D possibly corresponds to TRBD1 (5 bases). CDR1 and CDR2 (germline): MNHEY, SMNVEV (reference sequence). V was cut by 0 bases and J by 6 bases, with 11 bases left in between. The CDR3 runs to 14 residues. The CDR3 region is CASSLSDSSAEAFF. The CDR3 DNA follows: TGTGCCAGCAGTTTATCTGACAGCTCCGCTGAAGCTTTCTTT.

The genes are TRBV7-9 and TRBJ2-7; TRBD2 might be the D (6 bases). The CDR3 sequence is 16 residues long. Germline-derived CDR1 and CDR2 are SEHNR and FQNEAQ (reference sequence). Trimming removed 1 base from V and 3 bases from J, with 16 bases in between. CDR3 in amino acids: CASSLVSGLASYEQYF. In DNA, the CDR3 is TGTGCCAGCAGCTTAGTTTCAGGCCTAGCGAGCTACGAGCAGTACTTC. The whole variable domain, filled in from reference TRBV7-9 and TRBJ2-7, reads DTGVSQNPRHKITKRGQNVTFRCDPISEHNRLYWYRQTLGQGPEFLTYFQNEAQLEKSRLLSDRFSAERPKGSFSTLEIQRTEQGDSAMYLCASSLVSGLASYEQYFGPGTRLTVT.

V is TRBV9 and J is TRBJ2-7; maybe TRBD1 (5 bases). Germline CDR1 reads SGDLS; CDR2 reads YYNGEE. The ends were cut back, 1 base at V and 6 bases at J, with 17 bases in the middle. The CDR3 length is 15 residues. CDR3 nucleotides: TGTGCCAGCAGCGTAACGTCCAGGGAAAACAGCGAGCAGTACTTC. It translates to CASSVTSRENSEQYF. Full variable domain (missing parts from reference TRBV9 and TRBJ2-7): DSGVTQTPKHLITATGQRVTLRCSPRSGDLSVYWYQQSLDQGLQFLIQYYNGEERAKGNILERFSAQQFPDLHSELNLSSLELGDSALYFCASSVTSRENSEQYFGPGTRLTVT.

The chain recombines TRBV4-1 with TRBJ2-1; maybe TRBD1 (5 bases). V lost 8 bases, J lost 9 bases, and 14 bases lay in between. This CDR3 contains 12 residues. Germline V gene lookup returns CDR1 MGHRA and CDR2 YSYEKL. The CDR3 region has the DNA TGCGCCAGCCAGCAGGGTCCGGGTGAGCAGTTCTTC. This translates into CASQQGPGEQFF.

The rearrangement uses TRBV10-3 and TRBJ2-1, with a tentative D call TRBD2 (5 bases). This CDR3 comprises 13 residues. Germline V gives CDR1 ENHRY, CDR2 SYGVKD. V lost 7 bases and J lost 5, with 12 bases in between. The CDR3 DNA follows: TGTGCCATCAATATTGCGAGGGACAATGAGCAGTTCTTC. Protein sequence: CAINIARDNEQFF.

V and J are TRBV2 and TRBJ2-7; D may be TRBD1 (6 bases). With 2 bases removed from V and 2 bases from J, the gap between germline ends came to 10 bases. The CDR3 contains 14 residues. Germline CDR1 is SNHLY and CDR2 is FYNNEI. CDR3 nucleotides: TGTGCCAGCAGTGAACTAGGGGGTCCCTACGAGCAGTACTTC. Amino acids: CASSELGGPYEQYF.

DNA of the CDR3: TGCGCCAGCAGCCTCGGGGGGCTCAATGAGCAGTTCTTC. Translating it yields CASSLGGLNEQFF. The chain carries TRBV5-1 and TRBJ2-1; D is perhaps TRBD2 (7 bases). Germline values: CDR1 SGHRS, CDR2 YFSETQ. CDR3 length: 13 amino acids. V dropped 4 bases and J dropped 6 bases, with 11 bases sitting between them.

V usage is TRBV5-1 and J usage is TRBJ2-1, with TRBD2 matching over 10 bases. The CDR3 totals 16 residues. The junction had 8 bases not matched to a gene; V was cut back by 0 bases and J by 8 bases. Germline-derived CDR1 and CDR2 are SGHRS and YFSETQ. The CDR3 DNA reads as TGCGCCAGCAGCTTGGCAGCGGGGGGGTTCGGTCATGAGCAGTTCTTC. It translates to CASSLAAGGFGHEQFF.

The J gene is TRBJ2-7, the V gene TRBV19, with D hard to call. V dropped 0 bases and J dropped 0 bases, with 15 bases sitting between them. The CDR3 extends over 17 amino acids. Germline assignment: CDR1 LNHDA and CDR2 SQIVND (reference sequence). CDR3 region: CASSIDPTDRNSYEQYF. In nucleotides, the CDR3 is TGTGCCAGTAGTATAGATCCAACAGATAGGAACTCCTACGAGCAGTACTTC.

This rearrangement joins TRBV5-1 to TRBJ2-1; 12 positions agree with TRBD2. Germline CDR1 SGHRS, CDR2 YFSETQ. The trim removed 5 bases at V and 7 bases at J, leaving 1 base unmatched. The CDR3 is 13 residues long. CDR3 loop: CASRTSGGNEQFF. CDR3 DNA sequence: TGCGCCAGCAGGACTAGCGGGGGAAATGAGCAGTTCTTC. Drawing the rest from reference TRBV5-1 and TRBJ2-1, the complete variable domain is KAGVTQTPRYLIKTRGQQVTLSCSPISGHRSVSWYQQTPGQGLQFLFEYFSETQRNKGNFPGRFSGRQFSNSRSEMNVSTLELGDSALYLCASRTSGGNEQFFGPGTRLTVL.

The chain combines TRBV7-8 with TRBJ2-1; D might be TRBD2 (6 bases). This CDR3 has 16 residues. V was pared by 5 bases and J by 1 base, with 15 bases between. CDR1 is SGHVS, CDR2 FQNEAQ, per germline. CDR3 nucleotides: TGTGCCAGCAGCGCTTCGGGGGACCTTTCCTACAATGAGCAGTTCTTC. It codes for CASSASGDLSYNEQFF.

J is TRBJ1-5 and V is TRBV18, with D tentatively TRBD1 (5 bases). Germline V gives CDR1 KGHSH, CDR2 LQKENI. Trimming took off 6 bases at V and 4 bases at J, with 10 bases between the two ends. The CDR3 is 13 residues long. Written as DNA, the CDR3 is TGTGCCAGCTCTACCGACAGAAATCAGCCCCAGCATTTT. Protein product: CASSTDRNQPQHF. The variable domain in full, completed from reference TRBV18 and TRBJ1-5, reads NAGVMQNPRHLVRRRGQEARLRCSPMKGHSHVYWYRQLPEEGLKFMVYLQKENIIDESGMPKERFSAEFPKEGPSILRIQQVVRGDSAAYFCASSTDRNQPQHFGDGTRLSIL.

The chain combines TRBV7-3 with TRBJ2-5; 7 positions agree with TRBD1. The J segment lost 5 bases and the V segment lost 5 bases, leaving 14 bases of the junction unmatched. Germline V gene sequence: CDR1 SGHTA, CDR2 FQGTGA. The CDR3 runs to 16 residues. CDR3 DNA sequence: TGTGCCAGCAGCCCCTATGCGACAGGGAGTAGGGAGACCCAGTACTTC. It encodes CASSPYATGSRETQYF.

This chain links TRBV4-1 with TRBJ2-4; D is possibly TRBD2 (6 bases). This CDR3 region has 18 residues. Germline CDR1 MGHRA, CDR2 YSYEKL. Trimming removed 0 bases from V and 0 bases from J, with 15 bases in between. This chain's CDR3 is CASSQDSPGLLAKNIQYF. CDR3 DNA sequence: TGCGCCAGCAGCCAAGATTCTCCGGGACTGCTAGCCAAAAACATTCAGTACTTC.

The chain uses TRBV4-2 and TRBJ2-1; D gene ambiguous. Germline lookup yields CDR1 LGHNA and CDR2 YNFKEQ. The ends were cut back, 0 bases at V and 4 bases at J, with 4 bases in the middle. There are 13 residues in the CDR3. CDR3 loop: CASSQDAYNEQFF. The CDR3 coding sequence is TGTGCCAGCAGCCAAGATGCGTACAATGAGCAGTTCTTC.

The chain uses TRBV19 and TRBJ2-3, with 7 nucleotides matching TRBD2. Germline V CDR1 and CDR2: LNHDA, SQIVND (reference sequence). The CDR3 loop spans 15 amino acids. The junction had 6 bases not matched to a gene; V was cut back by 3 bases and J by 3 bases. CDR3 sequence: CASSMGGRLTDTQYF. The CDR3 nucleotides read TGTGCCAGTAGTATGGGCGGGAGATTGACAGATACGCAGTATTTT.

This sequence joins TRBV19 and TRBJ1-5; D is unresolved. The CDR3 has 13 amino acids. V was pared by 3 bases and J by 4 bases, with 7 bases between. The germline V gene encodes CDR1 LNHDA and CDR2 SQIVND (reference sequence). Here the CDR3 reads CASSINQNQPQHF. The CDR3 DNA sequence: TGTGCCAGTAGTATTAACCAGAATCAGCCCCAGCATTTT.

The chain combines TRBV27 with TRBJ2-1, with D possibly TRBD1 on 5 matching bases. The CDR3 is 15 amino acids. Per the germline V gene, CDR1 is MNHEY and CDR2 is SMNVEV (reference sequence). V was clipped by 3 bases and J by 6 bases, with 15 bases between them. DNA for the CDR3: TGTGCCAGCAGTTTTTCGGCAGGGCATAGCAATGAGCAGTTCTTC. Its translation is CASSFSAGHSNEQFF.

This clone occurred once. The rearrangement uses TRBV27 and TRBJ2-1, with 9 bases identical to TRBD1. Looked up from germline, CDR1 is MNHEY and CDR2 is SMNVEV (reference sequence). J lost 9 bases, V lost 4 bases, and 4 bases had no gene match. This CDR3 has 13 amino acids. The CDR3 bases are TGTGCCAGCAGTTCCGGGGACAGGGTTGAGCAGTTCTTC. This gives the protein CASSSGDRVEQFF.

This clone was seen once. V usage is TRBV5-1 and J usage is TRBJ1-1, with D maybe TRBD1 (5 bases). This CDR3 is built from 13 residues. Germline CDR1 is SGHRS and CDR2 is YFSETQ. V was clipped by 1 base and J by 8 bases, with 12 bases between them. CDR3 sequence: CASSLQQAEEAFF. In nucleotides, the CDR3 is TGCGCCAGCAGCTTGCAACAGGCGGAGGAAGCTTTCTTT.

The V and J genes are TRBV6-1 and TRBJ1-5; no clear D gene. Germline V gene sequence: CDR1 MNHNS, CDR2 SASEGT. The V gene lost 1 base and the J gene lost 0 bases, with 7 bases spanning the gap. This CDR3 has 15 residues. CDR3 DNA sequence: TGTGCCAGCAGTGAAGGGCAGTTTAGCAATCAGCCCCAGCATTTT. As protein: CASSEGQFSNQPQHF.

The V gene is TRBV25-1, the J gene TRBJ1-3; D uncertain. Germline-derived CDR1 and CDR2 are MGHDK and SYGVNS. V was pared by 5 bases and J by 0 bases, with 8 bases between. The CDR3 runs to 14 residues. The CDR3 DNA is TGTGCCAGCAGTTGGTCCAGCTCTGGAAACACCATATATTTT. Protein product: CASSWSSSGNTIYF. The whole variable domain, remainder taken from reference TRBV25-1 and TRBJ1-3, is EADIYQTPRYLVIGTGKKITLECSQTMGHDKMYWYQQDPGMELHLIHYSYGVNSTEKGDLSSESTVSRIRTEHFPLTLESARPSHTSQYLCASSWSSSGNTIYFGEGSWLTVV.

The CDR3 nucleotides read TGTGCCACCAGCAGTGACCTACAAACAGGGTACCAAGAGACCCAGTACTTC. This sequence encodes CATSSDLQTGYQETQYF. This rearrangement joins TRBV15 to TRBJ2-5, with D possibly TRBD1 on 6 matching bases. Germline values: CDR1 LNHNV, CDR2 YYDKDF (reference sequence). This CDR3 is 17 amino acids long. V shed 3 bases and J shed 0 bases, with 17 bases lying between them.

This rearrangement joins TRBV24-1 to TRBJ2-2, with 11 bases lining up with TRBD1. Losses at the gene ends were 4 bases for V and 0 bases for J; bases not matched to a gene: 15. This CDR3 is 21 amino acids long. Germline V lookup: CDR1 KGHDR, CDR2 SFDVKD. The CDR3 sequence is CATSEFERDRGTDSNTGELFF. DNA for the CDR3: TGTGCCACCAGTGAATTTGAGCGGGACAGGGGGACTGATTCGAACACCGGGGAGCTGTTTTTT.